The TCR beta chain described here comes from a study of blood T cells in healthy people across ages. Germline V gene data show CDR1 as SGHTA and CDR2 as FQGNSA. The length of the CDR3 is 14 residues. V was cut by 2 bases and J by 1 base, with 8 bases left in between. Sample-barcoded 5' priming and a J-beta primer mix drove a second PCR of about 6 to 12 cycles. In TCRdb, the 5' RACE reads were re-called with MiXCR into one record per CDR3 protein. This table holds some 920,000 distinct CDR3 sequences, 45% to 60% found once. The sequencing sample was made of blood. The sequence was obtained from a woman aged 60-75 years in good health. The chain carries TRBV7-2 and TRBJ2-5; no clear D. This CDR3 is CASSLYQSQETQYF. Written as DNA, the CDR3 is TGTGCCAGCAGCTTATACCAGAGCCAAGAGACCCAGTACTTC. The full variable domain, rest sourced from reference TRBV7-2 and TRBJ2-5, is GAGVSQSPSNKVTEKGKDVELRCDPISGHTALYWYRQSLGQGLEFLIYFQGNSAPDKSGLPSDRFSAERTGGSVSTLTIQRTQQEDSAVYLCASSLYQSQETQYFGPGTRLLVL.